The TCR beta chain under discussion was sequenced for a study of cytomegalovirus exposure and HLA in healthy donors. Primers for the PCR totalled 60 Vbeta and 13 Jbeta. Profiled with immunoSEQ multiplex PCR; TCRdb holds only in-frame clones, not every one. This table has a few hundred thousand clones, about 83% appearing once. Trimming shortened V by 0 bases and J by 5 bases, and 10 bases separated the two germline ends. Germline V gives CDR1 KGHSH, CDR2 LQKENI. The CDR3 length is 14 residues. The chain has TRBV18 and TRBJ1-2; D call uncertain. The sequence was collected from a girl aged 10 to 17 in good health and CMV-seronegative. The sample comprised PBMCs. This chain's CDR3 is CASSPPVAGYGYTF. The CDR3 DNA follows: TGTGCCAGCTCACCACCGGTGGCAGGATATGGCTACACCTTC.